The rows below give T cell receptor beta chains drawn from one sample of a study of T cells after yellow fever vaccination. Via MiXCR, TCRdb re-called the 5' RACE reads, giving one row per CDR3 protein. The table shows hundreds of thousands of distinct CDR3 sequences, with approximately 13% occurring only once. Sequencing used PBMCs, obtained on the day of the yellow fever booster vaccination. These receptors all come from a man aged 25-45 years who received the YFV17D yellow fever vaccine. Each CDR3 is given with its conserved first and last residue. A D gene is named only where the DNA matches it firmly. Rows may omit the clone size; those that give it use once, few, many or a size class.

j_call: TRBJ2-7
clone_size: -
cdr3_length: 14
d_call: TRBD1
v_call: TRBV10-2
cdr3_aa: CASSDPGQGYEQYF
cdr3_nt: TGCGCCAGCAGTGACCCGGGACAGGGCTACGAGCAGTACTTC

j_call: TRBJ2-1
clone_size: few
cdr3_length: 14
d_call: -
v_call: TRBV25-1
cdr3_aa: CASSETDFQNEQFF
cdr3_nt: TGTGCCAGCAGTGAAACCGATTTTCAGAATGAGCAGTTCTTC

j_call: TRBJ1-1
clone_size: -
cdr3_length: 11
d_call: -
v_call: TRBV2
cdr3_aa: CASMGNTEAFF
cdr3_nt: TGTGCCAGCATGGGGAACACTGAAGCTTTCTTT

j_call: TRBJ2-1
clone_size: -
cdr3_length: 13
d_call: -
v_call: TRBV15
cdr3_aa: CATSGVLYNEQFF
cdr3_nt: TGTGCCACCAGCGGGGTCCTCTACAATGAGCAGTTCTTC

j_call: TRBJ1-2
clone_size: few
cdr3_length: 14
d_call: -
v_call: TRBV7-2
cdr3_aa: CASSLVAGDYGYTF
cdr3_nt: TGTGCCAGCAGCTTAGTTGCGGGAGATTATGGCTACACCTTC

j_call: TRBJ2-1
clone_size: -
cdr3_length: 18
d_call: -
v_call: TRBV21-1
cdr3_aa: CASSKGGPGCVTYNEQFF
cdr3_nt: TGTGCCAGCAGCAAAGGGGGCCCGGGGTGCGTAACCTACAATGAGCAGTTCTTC

j_call: TRBJ2-1
clone_size: -
cdr3_length: 13
d_call: -
v_call: TRBV4-3
cdr3_aa: CASSQESGNEQFF
cdr3_nt: TGCGCCAGCAGCCAAGAATCCGGTAATGAGCAGTTCTTC

j_call: TRBJ2-3
clone_size: few
cdr3_length: 14
d_call: -
v_call: TRBV7-8
cdr3_aa: CASSEDTITDTQYF
cdr3_nt: TGTGCCAGCAGCGAGGACACAATCACAGATACGCAGTATTTT

j_call: TRBJ2-1
clone_size: few
cdr3_length: 16
d_call: -
v_call: TRBV5-4
cdr3_aa: CASSFIVPPLGNEQFF
cdr3_nt: TGTGCCAGCAGCTTTATAGTCCCCCCTCTCGGAAATGAGCAGTTCTTC

j_call: TRBJ2-3
clone_size: -
cdr3_length: 15
d_call: -
v_call: TRBV7-9
cdr3_aa: CASSSTGRSTDTQYF
cdr3_nt: TGTGCCAGCAGTTCTACCGGACGGAGTACAGATACGCAGTATTTT

j_call: TRBJ2-7
clone_size: few
cdr3_length: 16
d_call: TRBD2
v_call: TRBV4-3
cdr3_aa: CASSQDLGRGGYEQYF
cdr3_nt: TGCGCCAGCAGCCAAGATTTGGGCCGGGGGGGCTACGAGCAGTACTTC

j_call: TRBJ2-3
clone_size: many
cdr3_length: 15
d_call: TRBD1
v_call: TRBV4-3
cdr3_aa: CASSQVGQGADTQYF
cdr3_nt: TGCGCCAGCAGCCAAGTGGGACAGGGTGCAGATACGCAGTATTTT

j_call: TRBJ2-3
clone_size: few
cdr3_length: 14
d_call: -
v_call: TRBV5-1
cdr3_aa: CASSPGGVADTQYF
cdr3_nt: TGCGCCAGCAGCCCCGGGGGCGTCGCAGATACGCAGTATTTT

j_call: TRBJ2-3
clone_size: few
cdr3_length: 16
d_call: TRBD2
v_call: TRBV27
cdr3_aa: CASSPGLAGFTDTQYF
cdr3_nt: TGTGCCAGCAGTCCCGGACTAGCGGGATTCACAGATACGCAGTATTTT

j_call: TRBJ1-5
clone_size: few
cdr3_length: 16
d_call: -
v_call: TRBV7-9
cdr3_aa: CASSSYGDRRDQPQHF
cdr3_nt: TGTGCCAGCAGCTCCTATGGCGACAGGCGAGATCAGCCCCAGCATTTT

j_call: TRBJ2-1
clone_size: -
cdr3_length: 16
d_call: TRBD2
v_call: TRBV28
cdr3_aa: CASSPSSGSGHNEQFF
cdr3_nt: TGTGCCAGCAGTCCGTCTAGCGGGAGTGGGCACAATGAGCAGTTCTTC

j_call: TRBJ1-2
clone_size: -
cdr3_length: 15
d_call: TRBD1
v_call: TRBV20-1
cdr3_aa: CSATDKGTGGDGYTF
cdr3_nt: TGCAGTGCTACCGACAAAGGGACAGGGGGGGATGGCTACACCTTC

j_call: TRBJ2-1
clone_size: many
cdr3_length: 15
d_call: -
v_call: TRBV20-1
cdr3_aa: CSARTSLDSYNEQFF
cdr3_nt: TGCAGTGCTAGAACTAGCCTCGACTCCTACAATGAGCAGTTCTTC

j_call: TRBJ2-7
clone_size: few
cdr3_length: 15
d_call: TRBD1
v_call: TRBV18
cdr3_aa: CASSPYPFPGQVQYF
cdr3_nt: TGTGCCAGCTCACCCTACCCATTTCCGGGACAGGTACAGTACTTC

j_call: TRBJ2-2
clone_size: -
cdr3_length: 13
d_call: -
v_call: TRBV5-1
cdr3_aa: CASSGRADGELFF
cdr3_nt: TGCGCCAGCAGCGGCAGGGCGGACGGGGAGCTGTTTTTT

j_call: TRBJ2-1
clone_size: few
cdr3_length: 16
d_call: TRBD2
v_call: TRBV7-8
cdr3_aa: CASSPRGSGSYNEQFF
cdr3_nt: TGTGCCAGCAGCCCCCGCGGTAGCGGGAGCTACAATGAGCAGTTCTTC

j_call: TRBJ2-1
clone_size: -
cdr3_length: 13
d_call: -
v_call: TRBV5-4
cdr3_aa: CASSLFWGDEQFF
cdr3_nt: TGTGCCAGCAGCTTGTTTTGGGGGGATGAGCAGTTCTTC

j_call: TRBJ1-2
clone_size: few
cdr3_length: 16
d_call: TRBD1
v_call: TRBV12-3/TRBV12-4
cdr3_aa: CASSKRTGSKRDGYTF
cdr3_nt: TGTGCCAGCAGTAAAAGGACAGGGTCCAAACGCGATGGCTACACCTTC

j_call: TRBJ2-7
clone_size: many
cdr3_length: 11
d_call: -
v_call: TRBV5-1
cdr3_aa: CASSEEGEQYF
cdr3_nt: TGCGCCAGCAGTGAAGAAGGCGAGCAGTACTTC

j_call: TRBJ2-3
clone_size: few
cdr3_length: 16
d_call: -
v_call: TRBV27
cdr3_aa: CASSLWVGGGTDTQYF
cdr3_nt: TGTGCCAGCAGTTTATGGGTGGGAGGAGGAACAGATACGCAGTATTTT

j_call: TRBJ1-2
clone_size: few
cdr3_length: 16
d_call: -
v_call: TRBV20-1
cdr3_aa: CSARALDQRGSYGYTF
cdr3_nt: TGCAGTGCTAGAGCTTTAGACCAGCGGGGTAGCTATGGCTACACCTTC

j_call: TRBJ1-2
clone_size: -
cdr3_length: 13
d_call: TRBD1
v_call: TRBV20-1
cdr3_aa: CSATDRGDYGYTF
cdr3_nt: TGCAGTGCAACGGACAGGGGGGACTATGGCTACACCTTC

j_call: TRBJ2-3
clone_size: many
cdr3_length: 16
d_call: TRBD2
v_call: TRBV7-2
cdr3_aa: CASSWKAGGSTDTQYF
cdr3_nt: TGTGCCAGCAGCTGGAAAGCGGGAGGATCCACAGATACGCAGTATTTT

j_call: TRBJ1-6
clone_size: -
cdr3_length: 13
d_call: -
v_call: TRBV5-6
cdr3_aa: CASSWGANSPLHF
cdr3_nt: TGTGCCAGCAGCTGGGGGGCAAATTCACCCCTCCACTTT

j_call: TRBJ1-6
clone_size: few
cdr3_length: 14
d_call: -
v_call: TRBV5-1
cdr3_aa: CASSLEGGESPLHF
cdr3_nt: TGCGCCAGCAGCTTGGAGGGGGGGGAATCACCCCTCCACTTT

j_call: TRBJ1-5
clone_size: few
cdr3_length: 14
d_call: -
v_call: TRBV7-6
cdr3_aa: CASSPREGNQPQHF
cdr3_nt: TGTGCCAGCAGCCCCAGAGAGGGCAATCAGCCCCAGCATTTT

j_call: TRBJ2-3
clone_size: few
cdr3_length: 17
d_call: TRBD2
v_call: TRBV4-3
cdr3_aa: CASSQAVTSGSYDTQYF
cdr3_nt: TGCGCCAGCAGCCAAGCGGTAACTAGCGGGAGCTACGATACGCAGTATTTT

j_call: TRBJ2-1
clone_size: few
cdr3_length: 17
d_call: TRBD2
v_call: TRBV3-1
cdr3_aa: CASSHHAGLAGTNEQFF
cdr3_nt: TGTGCCAGCAGCCACCATGCTGGACTAGCGGGAACTAATGAGCAGTTCTTC

j_call: TRBJ1-4
clone_size: -
cdr3_length: 13
d_call: -
v_call: TRBV6-5
cdr3_aa: CASSWTVNEKLFF
cdr3_nt: TGTGCCAGCAGTTGGACAGTAAATGAAAAACTGTTTTTT

j_call: TRBJ2-1
clone_size: -
cdr3_length: 15
d_call: -
v_call: TRBV7-8
cdr3_aa: CASSLTVFKVNEQFF
cdr3_nt: TGTGCCAGCAGTCTTACGGTCTTTAAGGTTAATGAGCAGTTCTTC

j_call: TRBJ1-2
clone_size: once
cdr3_length: 14
d_call: -
v_call: TRBV12-3/TRBV12-4
cdr3_aa: CASSPTGSVYGYTF
cdr3_nt: TGTGCCAGCAGCCCGACAGGAAGCGTCTATGGCTACACCTTC

j_call: TRBJ1-1
clone_size: -
cdr3_length: 14
d_call: -
v_call: TRBV20-1
cdr3_aa: CSARDPGMNTEAFF
cdr3_nt: TGCAGTGCTAGAGATCCAGGGATGAACACTGAAGCTTTCTTT

j_call: TRBJ2-4
clone_size: few
cdr3_length: 15
d_call: TRBD1
v_call: TRBV7-2
cdr3_aa: CASSGGTGLRSIQYF
cdr3_nt: TGTGCCAGCAGCGGCGGGACAGGGTTAAGATCAATTCAGTACTTC

j_call: TRBJ2-1
clone_size: -
cdr3_length: 18
d_call: -
v_call: TRBV3-1
cdr3_aa: CASSQGLGAEAVYNEQFF
cdr3_nt: TGTGCCAGCAGCCAAGGGTTAGGAGCGGAAGCCGTCTACAATGAGCAGTTCTTC

j_call: TRBJ2-7
clone_size: few
cdr3_length: 16
d_call: -
v_call: TRBV5-1
cdr3_aa: CASSLPRTAPDYEQYF
cdr3_nt: TGCGCCAGCAGCCTGCCACGGACTGCTCCGGACTACGAGCAGTACTTC

j_call: TRBJ2-7
clone_size: few
cdr3_length: 12
d_call: TRBD1
v_call: TRBV7-9
cdr3_aa: CASRRGQNEQYF
cdr3_nt: TGTGCCAGCAGGAGGGGGCAGAACGAGCAGTACTTC

j_call: TRBJ2-7
clone_size: -
cdr3_length: 15
d_call: -
v_call: TRBV27
cdr3_aa: CASSFLGPQSGEQYF
cdr3_nt: TGTGCCAGCAGTTTTTTGGGACCCCAATCAGGAGAGCAGTACTTC

j_call: TRBJ1-3
clone_size: -
cdr3_length: 12
d_call: -
v_call: TRBV12-3/TRBV12-4
cdr3_aa: CASSLGRTPAYF
cdr3_nt: TGTGCCAGCAGTTTAGGCCGGACCCCGGCATATTTT

j_call: TRBJ2-7
clone_size: few
cdr3_length: 14
d_call: TRBD2
v_call: TRBV5-1
cdr3_aa: CASTGLAGAYEQYF
cdr3_nt: TGCGCCAGCACGGGACTAGCGGGCGCCTACGAGCAGTACTTC

j_call: TRBJ2-2
clone_size: many
cdr3_length: 14
d_call: -
v_call: TRBV7-2
cdr3_aa: CASSLGGVAGELFF
cdr3_nt: TGTGCCAGCAGCTTAGGGGGTGTGGCCGGGGAGCTGTTTTTT

j_call: TRBJ1-2
clone_size: -
cdr3_length: 12
d_call: TRBD1
v_call: TRBV20-1
cdr3_aa: CSANQQGAGYTF
cdr3_nt: TGCAGTGCTAACCAACAGGGGGCTGGCTACACCTTC

j_call: TRBJ1-1
clone_size: -
cdr3_length: 13
d_call: -
v_call: TRBV12-3/TRBV12-4
cdr3_aa: CASSGQMNTEAFF
cdr3_nt: TGTGCCAGCAGCGGACAGATGAACACTGAAGCTTTCTTT

j_call: TRBJ2-5
clone_size: -
cdr3_length: 13
d_call: -
v_call: TRBV12-3/TRBV12-4
cdr3_aa: CASSRLGGETQYF
cdr3_nt: TGTGCCAGCAGCCGGTTAGGCGGAGAGACCCAGTACTTC

j_call: TRBJ2-1
clone_size: -
cdr3_length: 15
d_call: -
v_call: TRBV7-2
cdr3_aa: CASSLREFTYNEQFF
cdr3_nt: TGTGCCAGCAGCTTACGGGAGTTTACGTACAATGAGCAGTTCTTC

j_call: TRBJ2-1
clone_size: many
cdr3_length: 16
d_call: -
v_call: TRBV7-6
cdr3_aa: CASSPTSQGGGNEQFF
cdr3_nt: TGTGCCAGCAGCCCCACATCTCAGGGGGGAGGTAATGAGCAGTTCTTC

j_call: TRBJ2-7
clone_size: few
cdr3_length: 16
d_call: -
v_call: TRBV18
cdr3_aa: CASSPYGAGRRYEQYF
cdr3_nt: TGTGCCAGCTCACCATATGGGGCGGGGCGTCGCTACGAGCAGTACTTC

j_call: TRBJ2-5
clone_size: few
cdr3_length: 14
d_call: -
v_call: TRBV25-1
cdr3_aa: CASSDNWDRETQYF
cdr3_nt: TGTGCCAGCAGTGACAACTGGGATCGGGAGACCCAGTACTTC

j_call: TRBJ2-5
clone_size: -
cdr3_length: 17
d_call: TRBD2
v_call: TRBV11-2
cdr3_aa: CASSPLRAGGPRETQYF
cdr3_nt: TGTGCCAGCAGCCCTTTAAGGGCGGGAGGGCCCAGGGAGACCCAGTACTTC

j_call: TRBJ2-1
clone_size: -
cdr3_length: 17
d_call: -
v_call: TRBV20-1
cdr3_aa: CSARDQLASRSYNEQFF
cdr3_nt: TGCAGTGCTAGAGACCAACTAGCTTCCCGCTCCTACAATGAGCAGTTCTTC

j_call: TRBJ1-1
clone_size: few
cdr3_length: 16
d_call: -
v_call: TRBV5-4
cdr3_aa: CASSLGGLTGGLEAFF
cdr3_nt: TGTGCCAGCAGCTTGGGAGGCTTAACGGGGGGACTCGAAGCTTTCTTT

j_call: TRBJ2-1
clone_size: -
cdr3_length: 16
d_call: TRBD1
v_call: TRBV19
cdr3_aa: CASSILDRGRYNEQFF
cdr3_nt: TGTGCCAGTAGTATTCTGGACAGGGGGCGATACAATGAGCAGTTCTTC

j_call: TRBJ2-7
clone_size: few
cdr3_length: 15
d_call: -
v_call: TRBV5-1
cdr3_aa: CASSLFGEGNYEQYF
cdr3_nt: TGCGCCAGCAGCTTGTTCGGGGAAGGGAACTACGAGCAGTACTTC

j_call: TRBJ1-5
clone_size: -
cdr3_length: 13
d_call: -
v_call: TRBV20-1
cdr3_aa: CSAVDQGNQPQHF
cdr3_nt: TGCAGTGCTGTCGACCAGGGGAATCAGCCCCAGCATTTT